The next 29 T cell receptor beta chains were all read from a single sample in a study of type 1 regulatory T cells. MiXCR, applied by TCRdb to the reads, yields one record per CDR3 protein. The sample yields fewer than 75,000 distinct CDR3 sequences, nearly 50% seen once. Antigens for these TCRs are unknown. The sample was cultured non-Tr1 T cells, either the whole culture or a sorted T cell fraction (not recorded which). The receptor source for this set is a human donor in good health.

CDR3 protein: CASRGQGANEQYF. CDR3 sequence (DNA): TGTGCCAGCAGGGGACAGGGGGCCAACGAGCAGTACTTC. This chain joins TRBV7-8 and TRBJ2-7; 12 bases match TRBD1. CDR3 size: 13 residues. V shed 6 bases and J 5 bases; nucleotides not matched to a gene: 2. The V gene's germline CDR1 is SGHVS and CDR2 FQNEAQ. Combining the CDR3 with reference TRBV7-8 and TRBJ2-7 gives the whole variable domain GAGVSQSPRYKVAKRGQDVALRCDPISGHVSLFWYQQALGQGPEFLTYFQNEAQLDKSGLPSDRFFAERPEGSVSTLKIQRTQQEDSAVYLCASRGQGANEQYFGPGTRLTVT.

This clonotype has only a few counts. The chain couples TRBV12-3 or TRBV12-4 to TRBJ2-2; D remains unclear. This CDR3 is built from 15 residues. Trimming took off 1 base at V and 1 base at J, with 7 bases between the two ends. The CDR3, as DNA: TGTGCCAGCAGTTTAGGACCCGGGAACACCGGGGAGCTGTTTTTT. The encoded protein is CASSLGPGNTGELFF.

The chain carries TRBV4-1 and TRBJ2-1; D possibly matches TRBD1 or TRBD2 (5 bases each). The CDR3 extends over 13 amino acids. Trimming pared 3 bases from V and 15 bases from J, leaving 18 bases between. The V gene's germline CDR1 is MGHRA and CDR2 YSYEKL. The CDR3 protein is CASSQEEGIEGFF. The CDR3 DNA follows: TGCGCCAGCAGCCAGGAAGAGGGGATCGAGGGGTTCTTC.

This chain links TRBV28 with TRBJ2-4, with D possibly matching TRBD1 (7 bases). V gave up 2 bases and J gave up 1 base, with 15 bases separating them. This CDR3 is built from 17 residues. Germline lookup yields CDR1 MDHEN and CDR2 SYDVKM. The CDR3 DNA sequence: TGTGCCAGCAGTTTAGGCCAGACAGGGAGGGCCAAAAACATTCAGTACTTC. This codes for CASSLGQTGRAKNIQYF.

Note on this clonotype: The junction departs from the called germline gene at one end, perhaps through a read error. This chain connects TRBV4-1 to TRBJ1-6; weak D call: TRBD1 (5 bases). From germline, CDR1 is MGHRA and CDR2 YSYEKL. The CDR3 consists of 16 residues. CDR3 nucleotides: TGCGTCAGCAGCCAAGATACCGGGACGGGGAATTCACCCCTCCACTTT. It translates to CVSSQDTGTGNSPLHF.

This clonotype turned up a few times. The chain recombines TRBV29-1 with TRBJ1-1; D gene ambiguous. V was shortened by 7 bases and J by 1 base, with 13 bases between the two germline ends. CDR3 length equals 13 residues. Per the germline V gene, CDR1 is SQVTM and CDR2 is ANQGSEA. CDR3: CSGASAGNTEAFF. As DNA, the CDR3 is TGCAGCGGGGCCTCCGCGGGGAACACTGAAGCTTTCTTT.

The genes are TRBV29-1 and TRBJ2-2; no reliable D call. V dropped 5 bases and J dropped 2 bases, with 12 bases sitting between them. There are 14 residues in the CDR3. Germline V gene lookup returns CDR1 SQVTM and CDR2 ANQGSEA. Here the CDR3 reads CSVRSGTNTGELFF. For the CDR3, the DNA is TGCAGCGTTCGGTCAGGAACAAACACCGGGGAGCTGTTTTTT.

A remark on this clonotype: The junction shows a germline mismatch at one end, possibly a read error. The rearrangement links TRBV5-1 to TRBJ2-1; weak D call: TRBD2 (5 bases). Germline CDR1 reads SGHRS; CDR2 reads YFSETQ. This CDR3 has 15 residues. CDR3 in amino acids: CANSQDSNSYNEQFF. CDR3 nucleotides: TGCGCCAACAGCCAGGACTCCAACTCCTACAATGAGCAGTTCTTC. The full variable domain, completed using reference TRBV5-1 and TRBJ2-1, is KAGVTQTPRYLIKTRGQQVTLSCSPISGHRSVSWYQQTPGQGLQFLFEYFSETQRNKGNFPGRFSGRQFSNSRSEMNVSTLELGDSALYLCANSQDSNSYNEQFFGPGTRLTVL.

This clonotype was seen more than once but under ten times. The chain couples TRBV11-2 to TRBJ1-1; 7 positions match TRBD1. Germline lookup yields CDR1 SGHAT and CDR2 FQNNGV. V lost 2 bases and J lost 8; bases outside the gene matches: 5. CDR3 length equals 13 residues. The chain's CDR3 is CASSLRTGQEAFF. The CDR3 nucleotides read TGTGCCAGCAGCTTAAGGACAGGCCAAGAAGCTTTCTTT. Based on the CDR3 plus reference TRBV11-2 and TRBJ1-1, the full variable domain is EAGVAQSPRYKIIEKRQSVAFWCNPISGHATLYWYQQILGQGPKLLIQFQNNGVVDDSQLPKDRFSAERLKGVDSTLKIQPAKLEDSAVYLCASSLRTGQEAFFGQGTRLTVV.

The rearrangement uses TRBV7-2 and TRBJ2-7; the D gene is possibly TRBD2 (8 bases). The V end was cut by 1 base, the J end by 4 bases, with 20 bases between. The CDR3 runs to 17 residues. Germline CDR1 is SGHTA and CDR2 is FQGNSA. The CDR3 loop reads CASSLEGASGGLYEQYF. The CDR3 DNA reads as TGTGCCAGCAGCTTAGAGGGGGCGAGCGGGGGTCTATACGAGCAGTACTTC.

This clonotype showed up just once. V and J are TRBV20-1 and TRBJ2-5, with D perhaps TRBD1 or TRBD2 (5 bases each). The CDR3 covers 16 residues. Trimming took off 0 bases at V and 2 bases at J, with 16 bases between the two ends. Germline-derived CDR1 and CDR2 are DFQATT and SNEGSKA (reference sequence). Here the CDR3 reads CSARDPRSWGQETQYF. CDR3 nucleotide sequence: TGCAGTGCTAGAGACCCCAGGAGTTGGGGGCAAGAGACCCAGTACTTC.

This clonotype was detected a few times. The chain links TRBV2 to TRBJ2-3; D remains unclear. The germline CDR1 and CDR2 sequences are SNHLY and FYNNEI. With 8 bases removed from V and 4 bases from J, the gap between germline ends came to 7 bases. The CDR3 has 11 amino acids. The CDR3 protein is CASLRSDTQYF. CDR3 sequence (DNA): TGTGCCAGCCTGCGGTCAGATACGCAGTATTTT.

CDR3 amino acids: CASSALAVDEQFF. The CDR3, as DNA: TGTGCCAGTAGCGCACTAGCAGTCGATGAGCAGTTCTTC. The J gene is TRBJ2-1, the V gene TRBV19, with a possible D match to TRBD2 (6 bases). The CDR3 consists of 13 residues. The V gene's germline CDR1 is LNHDA and CDR2 SQIVND (reference sequence). V was pared by 6 bases and J by 8 bases, with 14 bases between.

The chain combines TRBV5-1 with TRBJ1-1; D is perhaps TRBD1 (5 bases). Between the trimmed V and J ends, which lost 0 bases and 1 base, there was a span of 10 bases. This CDR3 is built from 15 residues. Germline V gene data show CDR1 as SGHRS and CDR2 as YFSETQ. CDR3: CASSLEAGPNTEAFF. The CDR3 DNA reads TGCGCCAGCAGCTTGGAAGCGGGGCCGAACACTGAAGCTTTCTTT.

A note on this clonotype: The CDR3 ends on some other residue instead of the conserved phenylalanine or tryptophan, so this is likely a read error. The chain uses TRBV4-1 and TRBJ2-5; D remains unclear. The CDR3 is 15 residues long. V gave up 0 bases and J gave up 4 bases, with 12 bases separating them. Germline V gene sequence: CDR1 MGHRA, CDR2 YSYEKL. The CDR3 loop reads CASSQDGRSGETQYI. CDR3 bases: TGCGCCAGCAGCCAAGACGGCCGATCGGGAGAGACCCAGTACATC.

The V gene is TRBV29-1, the J gene TRBJ2-7, with D maybe TRBD1 (6 bases). This CDR3 is 12 amino acids long. In germline, CDR1 is SQVTM, CDR2 ANQGSEA. V lost 4 bases and J 6 bases, leaving 13 bases between the germline ends. In nucleotides, the CDR3 is TGCAGCGTTGGGGGACACGGTACCGAGCAGTACTTC. Protein sequence: CSVGGHGTEQYF.

V usage is TRBV7-8 and J usage is TRBJ2-2; 8 positions match TRBD2. V dropped 1 base and J dropped 4; count of bases not matched to a gene: 5. CDR3 length equals 16 residues. CDR1 is SGHVS, CDR2 FQNEAQ, per germline. DNA of the CDR3: TGTGCCAGCAGCTTAGTCGCGGGGGGATTCACCGGGGAGCTGTTTTTT. Encoded protein: CASSLVAGGFTGELFF.

V usage is TRBV10-3 and J usage is TRBJ2-7; D perhaps matches TRBD1 (5 bases). Germline lookup yields CDR1 ENHRY and CDR2 SYGVKD. The CDR3 sequence is 12 residues long. The ends were cut back, 6 bases at V and 7 bases at J, with 13 bases in the middle. DNA for the CDR3: TGTGCCATCAGCACCTCAGGGCGGGAGCAGTACTTC. Protein: CAISTSGREQYF.

The J gene is TRBJ1-6, the V gene TRBV20-1; perhaps TRBD1 as D (5 bases). There are 14 residues in the CDR3. CDR1 DFQATT and CDR2 SNEGSKA come from the germline V gene (reference sequence). The ends were cut back, 0 bases at V and 8 bases at J, with 11 bases in the middle. The CDR3 reads CSARESGADSPLHF. CDR3 sequence (DNA): TGCAGTGCTAGAGAGTCCGGGGCGGATTCACCCCTCCACTTT.

J is TRBJ2-3 and V is TRBV7-2, with 9 bases aligning to TRBD2. The junction had 2 bases not matched to a gene; V was cut back by 0 bases and J by 4 bases. The germline gives CDR1 SGHTA, CDR2 FQGNSA. This CDR3 region has 15 residues. CDR3 amino acids: CASSLAAGGPDTQYF. CDR3 coding DNA: TGTGCCAGCAGCTTAGCAGCGGGGGGCCCAGATACGCAGTATTTT.

This clonotype has more than one count but fewer than ten. The CDR3 is CASSPSLGLGSIADTQYF. The CDR3 bases are TGTGCCAGCAGCCCCTCCCTCGGGCTAGGTTCCATCGCTGATACGCAGTATTTT. The genes are TRBV28 and TRBJ2-3; D unclear. CDR1 is MDHEN, CDR2 SYDVKM, per germline. The CDR3 loop spans 18 amino acids. Trimming cost V 6 bases and J 6 bases, with 28 bases left between them. The full variable domain, completed using reference TRBV28 and TRBJ2-3, is DVKVTQSSRYLVKRTGEKVFLECVQDMDHENMFWYRQDPGLGLRLIYFSYDVKMKEKGDIPEGYSVSREKKERFSLILESASTNQTSMYLCASSPSLGLGSIADTQYFGPGTRLTVL.

The chain joins TRBV27 to TRBJ2-7, with D unresolved. Germline values: CDR1 MNHEY, CDR2 SMNVEV (reference sequence). The CDR3 loop spans 15 amino acids. V gave up 5 bases and J gave up 1 base, with 15 bases separating them. CDR3 loop: CASSRYEPGSYEQYF. CDR3 sequence (DNA): TGTGCCAGCAGTCGTTATGAACCGGGTTCCTACGAGCAGTACTTC.

This clonotype was observed a few times. The rearrangement joins TRBV7-2 to TRBJ2-5; 10 nucleotides line up with TRBD2. Unmatched junction bases numbered 13, after V lost 2 bases and J lost 13 bases. The CDR3 runs 15 residues. The V gene's germline CDR1 is SGHTA and CDR2 FQGNSA. The CDR3 nucleotides read TGTGCCAGCAGCTTATGGACAGCTAGCGGGGGTTCAAGGTACTTC. The encoded protein is CASSLWTASGGSRYF.

V usage is TRBV20-1 and J usage is TRBJ2-5; no reliable D call. V dropped 3 bases and J dropped 3 bases, with 8 bases sitting between them. The CDR3 loop spans 12 amino acids. Germline V lookup: CDR1 DFQATT, CDR2 SNEGSKA (reference sequence). In nucleotides, the CDR3 is TGCAGTGCTAGCAAACCCAAAGAGACCCAGTACTTC. The encoded protein is CSASKPKETQYF.

The V and J genes are TRBV5-1 and TRBJ1-3, with a tentative D call TRBD1 (5 bases). Germline V CDR1 and CDR2: SGHRS, YFSETQ. The CDR3 is made up of 15 amino acids. V dropped 0 bases and J dropped 2 bases, with 9 bases sitting between them. The DNA for the CDR3 is TGCGCCAGCAGCTTGGGTTCAGGGACTGGAAACACCATATATTTT. Its protein is CASSLGSGTGNTIYF. Full variable domain (missing parts from reference TRBV5-1 and TRBJ1-3): KAGVTQTPRYLIKTRGQQVTLSCSPISGHRSVSWYQQTPGQGLQFLFEYFSETQRNKGNFPGRFSGRQFSNSRSEMNVSTLELGDSALYLCASSLGSGTGNTIYFGEGSWLTVV.

This clonotype was detected only once. An end of the junction does not agree with germline; a read error may underlie this. This rearrangement joins TRBV7-2 to TRBJ2-5, with TRBD2 identical over 7 bases. Germline values: CDR1 SGHTA, CDR2 FQGNSA. This CDR3 is built from 13 residues. CDR3 sequence: CVSLRSSGETQYF. CDR3 sequence (DNA): TGTGTCAGCCTTCGCTCTAGCGGAGAGACCCAGTACTTC.

V and J are TRBV7-2 and TRBJ2-7; 9 nucleotides align to TRBD1. The CDR3 covers 16 residues. CDR1 and CDR2 (germline): SGHTA, FQGNSA. V dropped 5 bases and J dropped 2; count of bases not matched to a gene: 10. CDR3 protein: CASSQGTGRPTYEQYF. For the CDR3, the DNA is TGTGCCAGCAGCCAGGGGACAGGGCGACCGACCTACGAGCAGTACTTC.

This chain uses TRBV30 with TRBJ2-1; D not resolved. CDR1 and CDR2 from the germline V gene are GTSNPN and SVGIG (reference sequence). This CDR3 has 14 amino acids. V gave up 0 bases and J gave up 2 bases, with 8 bases separating them. DNA of the CDR3: TGTGCCTGGAGTGTAAACCCGCCCTACAATGAGCAGTTCTTC. Translation gives CAWSVNPPYNEQFF.

CDR3 region: CSAALHPYEQYF. The CDR3, as DNA: TGCAGCGCTGCCCTCCACCCCTACGAGCAGTACTTC. The V call is TRBV29-1, the J call TRBJ2-7; no definite D call. Trimming pared 7 bases from V and 2 bases from J, leaving 12 bases between. Per the germline V gene, CDR1 is SQVTM and CDR2 is ANQGSEA. The CDR3 covers 12 residues.